These 16 T cell receptor beta chains originate from one sample sequenced in a study of T cell repertoires in aging, cancer and after chemotherapy. Amplification of TCR beta used genomic DNA extracted from peripheral blood. A mixed TRB-A/B primer pool amplified rearranged TRB by multiplex touch-down PCR. In TCRdb, the multiplex PCR reads were re-called with MiXCR into one record per CDR3 protein. The table records 10,000 to 15,000 distinct CDR3 sequences, less than 30% of them present only once. Sequenced: blood. Every receptor here comes from a human donor with a blood cancer.

This clonotype is classed as medium-sized. V is TRBV5-6 and J is TRBJ2-2; weak D call: TRBD2 (6 bases). There are 16 residues in the CDR3. The germline V and J ends were trimmed by 4 bases and 4 bases, with 17 bases remaining between them. CDR1 and CDR2 from the germline V gene are SGHDT and YYEEEE. CDR3: CASSNRASGGTGELFF. As DNA, the CDR3 is TGTGCCAGCAGCAATAGGGCGTCCGGGGGCACCGGGGAGCTGTTTTTT.

This clonotype appeared a few times. The chain recombines TRBV12-3 or TRBV12-4 with TRBJ2-7; 11 nucleotides line up with TRBD2. The V and J ends lost 5 bases and 3 bases, in that order; junction bases with no gene match: 3. This CDR3 has 14 amino acids. The CDR3 bases are TGTGCCAGCAGTGCTAGCGGGGGGCTCTACGAGCAGTACTTC. It is translated as CASSASGGLYEQYF.

The V call is TRBV20-1, the J call TRBJ2-7, with 7 positions matching TRBD1. The V gene's germline CDR1 is DFQATT and CDR2 SNEGSKA (reference sequence). This CDR3 has 16 residues. The trim removed 0 bases at V and 2 bases at J, leaving 10 bases unmatched. The CDR3 coding sequence is TGCAGTGCTAGAGATGTCGGCAGGGGGACCACCTACGAGCAGTACGTC. It yields the protein CSARDVGRGTTYEQYV.

This clonotype was recorded at least ten times. J is TRBJ2-3 and V is TRBV27; D unclear. Trimming left V 5 bases short and J 4 bases short, with 31 bases between. In germline, CDR1 is MNHEY, CDR2 SMNVEV (reference sequence). The CDR3 is 20 amino acids. The CDR3 here is CASSPVGHRGPRIVADTQYF. CDR3 bases: TGTGCCAGCAGTCCTGTCGGTCACAGAGGACCTCGCATTGTAGCAGATACGCAGTATTTT.

This clonotype was observed at least ten times. The CDR3 is CATSKDREYYGYTF. For the CDR3, the DNA is TGTGCCACCAGCAAAGACAGGGAGTACTATGGCTACACCTTC. The rearrangement joins TRBV15 to TRBJ1-2; 7 nucleotides agree with TRBD1. The germline gives CDR1 LNHNV, CDR2 YYDKDF (reference sequence). CDR3 length: 14 residues. V was clipped by 4 bases and J by 3 bases; unmatched bases: 5.

Comment on this clonotype: It may be a read error: a sequence one base away is much more abundant. V is TRBV6-5 and J is TRBJ1-2; 9 bases align to TRBD1. Germline V lookup: CDR1 MNHEY, CDR2 SVGAGI. Germline trimming cut 2 bases from V and 8 bases from J; bases unmatched to any gene: 9. This CDR3 region has 15 residues. The DNA of the CDR3 is TGTGCCAGCAGTTACCAATGGACAGGGGAGGGCGGCTACACCTTC. Translating it yields CASSYQWTGEGGYTF.

A remark on this clonotype: A junction boundary mismatches the germline segment, possibly from a read error. The CDR3 region has the DNA TGCGCCAGCAGCCCTCTGGGAGGGGGCCCAGAGACCCAGTACTTC. Translating it yields CASSPLGGGPETQYF. The chain links TRBV5-5 to TRBJ2-5; D tentatively fits TRBD1 or TRBD2 (7 bases each). Germline CDR1 SGHKS, CDR2 YYEKEE (reference sequence). This CDR3 comprises 15 residues.

The chain is built from TRBV10-3 and TRBJ1-1; 7 positions agree with TRBD1. Trimming took 10 bases from V and 3 from J; bases not matched to a gene: 8. The CDR3 loop spans 13 amino acids. Per the germline V gene, CDR1 is ENHRY and CDR2 is SYGVKD. The CDR3 DNA reads TGTGCCAACAAGGGGGCTGGCGACACTGAAGCTTTCTTT. As protein: CANKGAGDTEAFF.

This clonotype is medium-sized (0.01 to 0.1%) within its sample. J is TRBJ2-7 and V is TRBV5-6, with 10 nucleotides matching TRBD2. V lost 5 bases, J lost 2 bases, and 4 bases stayed unmatched. The CDR3 loop spans 14 amino acids. CDR1 is SGHDT and CDR2 is YYEEEE in the germline V gene. CDR3 DNA: TGTGCCAGCAGTAGTCTAGCGGGAGCCTACGAGCAGTACGTC. Its protein is CASSSLAGAYEQYV.

A word on this clonotype: The junction shows a germline mismatch at one end, possibly a read error. The chain uses TRBV5-4 and TRBJ2-5; 14 bases are shared with TRBD2. The CDR3 consists of 22 residues. CDR1 is SGHNT, CDR2 YYREEE, per germline (reference sequence). The DNA for the CDR3 is TGCGCCAGCAGCCCGGGACTAGCGGGAGCCCCCCGCGGATGGGAAAAACAAGAGACCCAGTACTTC. The encoded protein is CASSPGLAGAPRGWEKQETQYF.

The V gene is TRBV10-1, the J gene TRBJ1-4, with 8 bases matching TRBD1. Germline CDR1 reads WNHNN; CDR2 reads SYGVQD (reference sequence). The CDR3 has 13 residues. J gave up 5 bases and V 6 bases, and 2 bases lay outside the gene matches. CDR3 in DNA: TGCGCCAGCAGCGGACAGGGAAATGAAAAACTGTTTTTT. The encoded protein is CASSGQGNEKLFF.

As concerns this clonotype: One base away lies a much larger clone, so this may be a sequencing read error. The CDR3 DNA reads TGTGCCAGCAGATTGGAAGCGGGGGGGCCTACGCAGTATTTT. This gives the protein CASRLEAGGPTQYF. The V gene is TRBV18, the J gene TRBJ2-3; 10 nucleotides agree with TRBD2. J lost 8 bases, V lost 8 bases, and 10 bases had no gene match. The CDR3 extends over 14 amino acids. Germline lookup yields CDR1 KGHSH and CDR2 LQKENI.

The rearrangement joins TRBV24-1 to TRBJ2-3; 7 nucleotides align to TRBD1. The ends lost 10 bases at V and 4 bases at J; junction bases unmatched: 4. Germline lookup yields CDR1 KGHDR and CDR2 SFDVKD. The CDR3 covers 12 residues. CDR3 in DNA: TGTGCCACTAGGGACAGCGCAGATACGCAGTATTTT. Translating gives CATRDSADTQYF.

Notes on this clonotype: A much larger clone lies a single base off, so this may be a read error. This chain joins TRBV5-4 and TRBJ2-1, with 10 bases identical to TRBD1. The ends lost 9 bases at V and 8 bases at J; junction bases unmatched: 17. CDR1 SGHNT and CDR2 YYREEE come from the germline V gene (reference sequence). The CDR3 is 16 amino acids. Here the CDR3 reads CANTPPSGQGYDEQFF. The CDR3 coding sequence is TGTGCCAACACCCCCCCGTCGGGACAGGGGTATGATGAGCAGTTCTTC.

The genes are TRBV10-2 and TRBJ1-2, with 9 bases lining up with TRBD1. Germline V gene sequence: CDR1 WSHSY, CDR2 SAAADI. Trimming at V came to 9 bases and at J to 4 bases, leaving 18 bases not matched to a gene. CDR3 size: 17 residues. This chain's CDR3 is CASQGFRTGVPSYGYTF. The CDR3 bases are TGCGCCAGTCAGGGTTTCCGGACAGGGGTCCCCTCCTATGGCTACACCTTC.

The chain carries TRBV12-3 or TRBV12-4 and TRBJ2-3; 15 positions agree with TRBD2. The CDR3 contains 17 residues. Trimming took 6 bases from V and 6 from J; bases not matched to a gene: 10. The CDR3 DNA reads TGTGCCAGCAGACCAAATCACGGGACTAGCGGGAGGGATACGCAGTATTTT. Translated: CASRPNHGTSGRDTQYF.